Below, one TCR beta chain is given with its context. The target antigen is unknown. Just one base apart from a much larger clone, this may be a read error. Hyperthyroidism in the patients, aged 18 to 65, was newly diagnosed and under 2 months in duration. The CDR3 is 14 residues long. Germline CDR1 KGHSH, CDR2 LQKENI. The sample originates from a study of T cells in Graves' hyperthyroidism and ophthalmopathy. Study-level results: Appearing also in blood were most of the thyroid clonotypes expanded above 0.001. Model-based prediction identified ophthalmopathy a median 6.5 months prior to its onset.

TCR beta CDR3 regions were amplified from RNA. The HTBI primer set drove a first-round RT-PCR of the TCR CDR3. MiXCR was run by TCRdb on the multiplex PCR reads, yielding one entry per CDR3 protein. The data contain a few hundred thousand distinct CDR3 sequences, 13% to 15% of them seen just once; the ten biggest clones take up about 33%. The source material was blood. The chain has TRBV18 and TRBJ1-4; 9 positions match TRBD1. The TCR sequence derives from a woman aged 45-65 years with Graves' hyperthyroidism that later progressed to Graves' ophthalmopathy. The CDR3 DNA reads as TGTGGCAGCTCACCAAACGACAGGGGGGGAAAACTGTTTTTT. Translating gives CGSSPNDRGGKLFF.